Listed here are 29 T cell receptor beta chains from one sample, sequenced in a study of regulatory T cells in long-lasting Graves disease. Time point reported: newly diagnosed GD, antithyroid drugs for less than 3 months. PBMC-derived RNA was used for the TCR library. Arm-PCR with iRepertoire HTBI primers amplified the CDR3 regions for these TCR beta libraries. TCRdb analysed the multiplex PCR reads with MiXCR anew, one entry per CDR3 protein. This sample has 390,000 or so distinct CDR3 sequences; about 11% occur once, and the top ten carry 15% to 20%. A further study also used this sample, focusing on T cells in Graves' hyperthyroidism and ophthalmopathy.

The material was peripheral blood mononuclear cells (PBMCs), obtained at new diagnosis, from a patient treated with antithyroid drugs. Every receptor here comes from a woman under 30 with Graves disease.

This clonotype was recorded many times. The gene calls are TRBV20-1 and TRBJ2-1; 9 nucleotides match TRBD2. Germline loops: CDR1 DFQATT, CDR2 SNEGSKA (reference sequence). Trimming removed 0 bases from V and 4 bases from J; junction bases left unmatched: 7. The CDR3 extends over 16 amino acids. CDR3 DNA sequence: TGCAGTGCTAGAGATCCAACTAGCGGGTGGTACAATGAGCAGTTCTTC. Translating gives CSARDPTSGWYNEQFF.

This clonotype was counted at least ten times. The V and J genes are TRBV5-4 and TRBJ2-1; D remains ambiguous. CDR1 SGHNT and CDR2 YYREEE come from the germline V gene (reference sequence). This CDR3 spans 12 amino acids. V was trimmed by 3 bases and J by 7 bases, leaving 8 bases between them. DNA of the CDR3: TGTGCCAGCAGCTCACAGTGGAATGAGCAGTTCTTC. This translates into CASSSQWNEQFF.

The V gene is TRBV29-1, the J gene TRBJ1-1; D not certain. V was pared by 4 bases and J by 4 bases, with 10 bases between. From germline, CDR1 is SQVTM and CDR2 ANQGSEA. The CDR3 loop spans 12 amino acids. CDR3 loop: CSVGWGGTEAFF. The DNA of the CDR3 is TGCAGCGTTGGATGGGGAGGCACTGAAGCTTTCTTT.

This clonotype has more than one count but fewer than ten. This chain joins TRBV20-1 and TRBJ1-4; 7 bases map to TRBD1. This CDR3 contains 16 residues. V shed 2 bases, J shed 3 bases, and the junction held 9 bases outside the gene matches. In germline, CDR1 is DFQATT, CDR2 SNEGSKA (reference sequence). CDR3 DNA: TGCAGTGCTAGATTGCAGGGGGTTCGGGCTAATGAAAAACTGTTTTTT. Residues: CSARLQGVRANEKLFF.

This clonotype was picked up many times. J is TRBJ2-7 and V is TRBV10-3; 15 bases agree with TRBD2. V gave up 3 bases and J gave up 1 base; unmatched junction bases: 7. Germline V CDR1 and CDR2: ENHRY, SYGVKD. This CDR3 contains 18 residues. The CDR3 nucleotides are TGTGCCATCAGTGATTCCGGGACTAGCGGGAGGAGGTCCTACGAGCAGTACTTC. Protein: CAISDSGTSGRRSYEQYF.

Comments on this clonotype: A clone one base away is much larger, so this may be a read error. Here the CDR3 DNA reads TGTGCCAGCAGTTACTCGTTTGAGGAGGCGATGAACACTGAAGCTCTCTTT. This encodes CASSYSFEEAMNTEALF. This chain joins TRBV6-4 and TRBJ1-1; D is unresolved. This CDR3 comprises 17 residues. Germline V gives CDR1 MRHNA, CDR2 SNTAGT.

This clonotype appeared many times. DNA of the CDR3: TGTGCCACCAGTGATTCGCTGGAGACCCAGTACTTC. The encoded protein is CATSDSLETQYF. This rearrangement joins TRBV24-1 to TRBJ2-5; D gene ambiguous. From germline, CDR1 is KGHDR and CDR2 SFDVKD. Trimming removed 2 bases from V and 5 bases from J, with 5 bases in between. The CDR3 spans 12 residues.

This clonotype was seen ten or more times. CDR3 in amino acids: CASSLSLGVGELFF. The DNA of the CDR3 is TGTGCCAGCAGCTTAAGTCTCGGGGTCGGGGAGCTGTTTTTT. V and J are TRBV7-2 and TRBJ2-2; weak D call: TRBD2 (5 bases). Trimming removed 2 bases at V and 7 bases at J, with 11 bases between. CDR1 is SGHTA and CDR2 is FQGNSA in the germline V gene. The CDR3 sequence is 14 residues long.

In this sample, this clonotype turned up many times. CDR3 in amino acids: CSERTSGRAEENEQFF. The CDR3 region has the DNA TGCAGCGAGAGGACTAGCGGGAGAGCTGAAGAAAATGAGCAGTTCTTC. The gene calls are TRBV29-1 and TRBJ2-1; 13 bases match TRBD2. Trimming took 7 bases from V and 7 from J; bases not matched to a gene: 13. The CDR3 loop spans 16 amino acids. Per the germline V gene, CDR1 is SQVTM and CDR2 is ANQGSEA.

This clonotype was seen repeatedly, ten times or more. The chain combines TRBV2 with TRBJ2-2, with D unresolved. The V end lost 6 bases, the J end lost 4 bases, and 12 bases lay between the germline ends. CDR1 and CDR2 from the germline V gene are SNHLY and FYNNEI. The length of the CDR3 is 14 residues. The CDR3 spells CASRPNRATGELFF. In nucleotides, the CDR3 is TGTGCCAGCAGACCAAACAGAGCCACCGGGGAGCTGTTTTTT.

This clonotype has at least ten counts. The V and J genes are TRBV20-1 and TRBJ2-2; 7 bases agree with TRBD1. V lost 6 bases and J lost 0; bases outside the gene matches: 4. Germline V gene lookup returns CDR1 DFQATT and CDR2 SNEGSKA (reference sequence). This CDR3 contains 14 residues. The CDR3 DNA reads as TGCAGTGCGCACGGGACAGCGAACACCGGGGAGCTGTTTTTT. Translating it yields CSAHGTANTGELFF.

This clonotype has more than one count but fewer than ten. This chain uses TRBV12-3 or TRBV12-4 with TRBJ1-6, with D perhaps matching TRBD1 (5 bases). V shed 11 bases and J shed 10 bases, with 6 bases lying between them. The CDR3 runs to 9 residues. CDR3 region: CAGASPLHF. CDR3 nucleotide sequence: TGTGCCGGGGCGTCACCCCTCCACTTT.

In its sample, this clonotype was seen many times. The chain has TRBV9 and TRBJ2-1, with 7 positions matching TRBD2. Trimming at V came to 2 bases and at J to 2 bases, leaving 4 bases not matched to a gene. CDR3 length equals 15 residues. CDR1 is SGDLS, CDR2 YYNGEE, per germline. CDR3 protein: CASSVGLPAYNEQFF. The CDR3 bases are TGTGCCAGCAGCGTGGGACTACCTGCCTACAATGAGCAGTTCTTC.

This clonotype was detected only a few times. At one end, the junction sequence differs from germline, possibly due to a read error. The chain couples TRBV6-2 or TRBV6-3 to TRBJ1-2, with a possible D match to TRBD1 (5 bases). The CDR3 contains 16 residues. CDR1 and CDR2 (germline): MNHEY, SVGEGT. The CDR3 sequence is CASGYPPGASTEGYTF. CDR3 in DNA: TGTGCCAGCGGTTACCCTCCTGGGGCGTCAACGGAGGGCTACACCTTC.

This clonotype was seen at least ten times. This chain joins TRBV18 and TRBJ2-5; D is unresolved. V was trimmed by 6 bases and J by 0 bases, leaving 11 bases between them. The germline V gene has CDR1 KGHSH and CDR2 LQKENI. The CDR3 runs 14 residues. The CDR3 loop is CASSQTQNQETQYF. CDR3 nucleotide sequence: TGTGCCAGCTCGCAAACACAGAACCAAGAGACCCAGTACTTC.

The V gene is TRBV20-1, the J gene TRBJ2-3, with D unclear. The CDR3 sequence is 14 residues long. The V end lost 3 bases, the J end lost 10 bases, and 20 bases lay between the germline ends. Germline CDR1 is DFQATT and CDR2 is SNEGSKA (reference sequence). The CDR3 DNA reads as TGCAGTGCTAGGGTAGACGAGATAGATGTGGCGCAGTATTTT. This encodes CSARVDEIDVAQYF.

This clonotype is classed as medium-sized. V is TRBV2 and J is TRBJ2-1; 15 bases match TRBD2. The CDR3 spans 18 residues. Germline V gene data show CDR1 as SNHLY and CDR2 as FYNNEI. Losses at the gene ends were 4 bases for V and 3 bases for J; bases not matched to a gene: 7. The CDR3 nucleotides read TGTGCCAGCAGTGGGACTAGCGGGAGGGCCGTCTACTACAATGAGCAGTTCTTC. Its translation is CASSGTSGRAVYYNEQFF.

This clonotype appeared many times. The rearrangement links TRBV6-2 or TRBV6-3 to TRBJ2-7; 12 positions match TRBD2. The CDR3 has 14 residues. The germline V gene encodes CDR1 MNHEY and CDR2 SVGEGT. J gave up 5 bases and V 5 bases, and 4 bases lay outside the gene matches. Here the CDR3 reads CASSRTSGIHEQYF. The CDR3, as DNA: TGTGCCAGCAGTCGGACTAGCGGGATTCACGAGCAGTACTTC.

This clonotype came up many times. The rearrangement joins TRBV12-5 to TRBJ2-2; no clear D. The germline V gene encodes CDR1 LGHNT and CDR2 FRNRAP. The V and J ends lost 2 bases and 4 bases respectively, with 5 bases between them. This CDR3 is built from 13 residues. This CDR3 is CASGLQATGELFF. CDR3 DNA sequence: TGTGCTAGTGGTTTGCAGGCCACCGGGGAGCTGTTTTTT. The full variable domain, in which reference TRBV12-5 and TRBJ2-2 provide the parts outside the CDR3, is DARVTQTPRHKVTEMGQEVTMRCQPILGHNTVFWYRQTMMQGLELLAYFRNRAPLDDSGMPKDRFSAEMPDATLATLKIQPSEPRDSAVYFCASGLQATGELFFGEGSRLTVL.

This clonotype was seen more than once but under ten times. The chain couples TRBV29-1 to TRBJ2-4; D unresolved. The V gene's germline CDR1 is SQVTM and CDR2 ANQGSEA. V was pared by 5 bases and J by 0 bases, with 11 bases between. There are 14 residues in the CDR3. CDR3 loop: CSVRARLAKNIQYF. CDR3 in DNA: TGCAGCGTTAGGGCACGACTAGCCAAAAACATTCAGTACTTC.

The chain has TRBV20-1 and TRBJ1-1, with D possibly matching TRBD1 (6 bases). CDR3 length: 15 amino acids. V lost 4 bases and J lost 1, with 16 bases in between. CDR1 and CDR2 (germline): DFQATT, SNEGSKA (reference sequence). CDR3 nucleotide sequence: TGCAGTGCTATCTTCCATGGGGGCTCGAACACTGAAGCTTTCTTT. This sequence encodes CSAIFHGGSNTEAFF.

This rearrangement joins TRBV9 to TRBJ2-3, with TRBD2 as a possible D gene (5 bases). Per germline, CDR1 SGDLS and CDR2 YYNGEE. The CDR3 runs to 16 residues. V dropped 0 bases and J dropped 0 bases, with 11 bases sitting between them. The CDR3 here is CASSVVPSGSTDTQYF. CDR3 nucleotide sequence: TGTGCCAGCAGCGTAGTTCCCAGCGGTAGCACAGATACGCAGTATTTT.

The CDR3 is CASSYFGHLNTEAFF. CDR3 sequence (DNA): TGTGCCAGCAGTTATTTCGGACACCTGAACACTGAAGCTTTCTTT. V gene TRBV6-2 or TRBV6-3 combines with J gene TRBJ1-1; maybe TRBD1 (5 bases). CDR3 length: 15 residues. Per the germline V gene, CDR1 is MNHEY and CDR2 is SVGEGT. Trimming pared 3 bases from V and 0 bases from J, leaving 11 bases between.

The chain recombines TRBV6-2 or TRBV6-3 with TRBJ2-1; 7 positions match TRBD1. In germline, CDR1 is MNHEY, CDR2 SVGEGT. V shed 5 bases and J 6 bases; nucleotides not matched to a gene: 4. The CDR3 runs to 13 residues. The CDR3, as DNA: TGTGCCAGCAGTGTGACAGGGCGCAATGAGCAGTTCTTC. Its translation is CASSVTGRNEQFF.

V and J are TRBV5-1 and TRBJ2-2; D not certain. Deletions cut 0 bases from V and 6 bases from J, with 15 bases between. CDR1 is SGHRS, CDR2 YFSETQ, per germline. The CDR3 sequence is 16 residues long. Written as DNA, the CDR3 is TGCGCCAGCAGCTTGGGCCGCCAGGTATTTTCCGGGGAGCTGTTTTTT. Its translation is CASSLGRQVFSGELFF. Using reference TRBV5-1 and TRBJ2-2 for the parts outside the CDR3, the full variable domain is KAGVTQTPRYLIKTRGQQVTLSCSPISGHRSVSWYQQTPGQGLQFLFEYFSETQRNKGNFPGRFSGRQFSNSRSEMNVSTLELGDSALYLCASSLGRQVFSGELFFGEGSRLTVL.

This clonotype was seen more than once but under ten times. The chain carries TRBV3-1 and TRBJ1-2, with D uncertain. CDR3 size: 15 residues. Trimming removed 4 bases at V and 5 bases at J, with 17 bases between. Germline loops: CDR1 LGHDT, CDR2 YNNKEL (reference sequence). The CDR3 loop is CASSPKGPYGYGYTF. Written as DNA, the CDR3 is TGTGCCAGCAGCCCCAAGGGTCCCTACGGTTATGGCTACACCTTC.

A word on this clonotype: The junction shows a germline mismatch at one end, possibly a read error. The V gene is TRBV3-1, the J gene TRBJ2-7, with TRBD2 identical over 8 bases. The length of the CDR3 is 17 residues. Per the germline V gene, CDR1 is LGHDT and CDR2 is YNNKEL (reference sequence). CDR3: CVSSQGPAGELGSKQYF. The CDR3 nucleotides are TGTGTCAGCAGCCAAGGCCCAGCGGGAGAATTGGGTAGCAAGCAGTACTTC.

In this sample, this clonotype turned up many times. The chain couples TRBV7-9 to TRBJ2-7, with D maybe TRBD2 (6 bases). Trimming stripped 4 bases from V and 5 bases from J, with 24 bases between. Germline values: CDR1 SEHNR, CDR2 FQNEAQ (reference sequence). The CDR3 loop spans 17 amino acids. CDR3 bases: TGTGCCAGCAGCTGGGGGGTTCGGGCGGGTGATCTCAACGAGCAGTACTTC. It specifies CASSWGVRAGDLNEQYF.

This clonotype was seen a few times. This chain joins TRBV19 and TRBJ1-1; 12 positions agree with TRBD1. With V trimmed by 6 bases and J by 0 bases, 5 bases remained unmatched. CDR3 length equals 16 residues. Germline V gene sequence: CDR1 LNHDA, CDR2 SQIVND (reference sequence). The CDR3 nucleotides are TGTGCCAGTAGCGGGACAGGGGGCCTCATGAACACTGAAGCTTTCTTT. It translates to CASSGTGGLMNTEAFF.